This TCR beta chain was documented in a study of blood T cell repertoires in COVID-19. In the study overall: COVID-19 samples collected from the United States, Italy and Spain covered acute and convalescent phases. The analysed material was cDNA or gDNA that came from T cells, B-cell-depleted T cells, or PBMCs.

Authors' methods: Amplifying reference gene primers gave estimates of nucleated cell counts. The protocol was immunoSEQ multiplex PCR, while the TCRdb copy is restricted to in-frame clones and leaves out a portion. V, J and clone size were drawn from that table, and D and trimming were deduced from the DNA. The sample carries hundreds of thousands of clones, around 82% recorded once. Sequencing input: peripheral blood. The clonotype comes from a woman in her fifties or sixties with acute or convalescent COVID-19.

As DNA, the CDR3 is TGTGCCAGCAGCTTAGCAGGGGTACAGTTCACCCTCCACTTT. As protein: CASSLAGVQFTLHF. The chain links TRBV7-9 to TRBJ1-6; tentatively, D is TRBD1 (5 bases). CDR1 and CDR2 from the germline V gene are SEHNR and FQNEAQ (reference sequence). The CDR3 length is 14 residues. Trimming left V 0 bases short and J 14 bases short, with 14 bases between.